The clone carrying this T cell receptor (beta chain) was seen a few times. Its antigen is still unknown. This sample was included in a study of T-cell memory formation after mild COVID-19. Findings and caveats of the study: Among CD4+ contracting clones, most were CM and EM, and CD8+ ones EMRA.

TCRdb ran MiXCR on the 5' RACE reads and lists one entry per CDR3 protein. This table has hundreds of thousands of distinct CDR3 sequences, about 16% appearing once. Trimming took off 5 bases at V and 4 bases at J, with 10 bases between the two ends. Germline-derived CDR1 and CDR2 are SGHRS and YFSETQ. CDR3 length equals 13 residues. The sequenced sample consisted of PBMCs or a T cell subset sorted from them (not recorded which). This sequence was found in a man younger than 35 who had mild COVID-19 (a few samples of this study predate the infection). Cell type and time point are not known. The gene calls are TRBV5-1 and TRBJ1-5; weak D call: TRBD1 (5 bases). The CDR3: CASRGDPNQPQHF. In DNA, the CDR3 is TGCGCCAGCAGGGGGGACCCAAATCAGCCCCAGCATTTT.